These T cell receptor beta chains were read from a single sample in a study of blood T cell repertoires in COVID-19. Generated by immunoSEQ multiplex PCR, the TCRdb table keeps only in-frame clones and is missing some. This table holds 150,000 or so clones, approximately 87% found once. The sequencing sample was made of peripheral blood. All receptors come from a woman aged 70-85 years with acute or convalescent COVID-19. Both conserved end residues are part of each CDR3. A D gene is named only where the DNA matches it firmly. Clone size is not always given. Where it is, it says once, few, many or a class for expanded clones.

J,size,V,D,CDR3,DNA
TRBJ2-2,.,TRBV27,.,CASSRLEKRLDTGELFF,TGTGCCAGCAGCCGACTCGAAAAAAGGTTGGACACCGGGGAGCTGTTTTTT
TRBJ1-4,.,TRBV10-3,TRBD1,CAISEGTGNEKLFF,TGTGCCATCAGTGAGGGGACAGGGAATGAAAAACTGTTTTTT
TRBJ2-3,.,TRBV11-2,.,CASSLAGSTDTQYF,TGTGCCAGCAGCTTAGCGGGGTCCACAGATACGCAGTATTTT
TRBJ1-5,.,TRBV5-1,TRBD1,CASSLGDRDYQPQHF,TGCGCCAGCAGCTTGGGCGACAGGGATTATCAGCCCCAGCATTTT
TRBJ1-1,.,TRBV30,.,CAWSPRGGRTAAFF,TGTGCCTGGAGTCCACGCGGGGGGCGAACGGCCGCTTTCTTT
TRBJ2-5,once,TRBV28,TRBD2,CASSLSSGPRGTQYF,TGTGCCAGCAGTTTATCTAGCGGGCCCCGTGGGACCCAGTACTTC
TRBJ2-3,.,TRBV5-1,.,CASSLGGSGTDTQYF,TGCGCCAGCAGCTTGGGGGGCTCCGGCACAGATACGCAGTATTTT
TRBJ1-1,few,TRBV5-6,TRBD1,CASSFGTDTEAFF,TGTGCCAGCAGCTTCGGGACAGACACTGAAGCTTTCTTT
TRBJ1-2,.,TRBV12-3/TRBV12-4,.,CAAGTPAGYTF,TGTGCCGCGGGGACGCCGGCGGGCTACACCTTC
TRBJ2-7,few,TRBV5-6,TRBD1,CASSYGQGMAYEQYF,TGTGCCAGCAGCTACGGACAGGGGATGGCCTACGAGCAGTACTTC
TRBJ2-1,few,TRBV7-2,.,CASSLDRGLYNEQFF,TGTGCCAGCAGCTTAGATCGGGGTTTGTACAATGAGCAGTTCTTC
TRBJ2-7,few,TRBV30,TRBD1,CAWSGQGSNEQYF,TGTGCCTGGAGTGGACAGGGTAGCAACGAGCAGTACTTC
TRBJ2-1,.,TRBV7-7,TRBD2,CASSLGVGRADEQFF,TGTGCCAGCAGCTTAGGTGTTGGGAGGGCGGATGAGCAGTTCTTC
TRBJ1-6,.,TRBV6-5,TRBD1,CASSFLDRGRSPLHF,TGTGCCAGCAGTTTCCTGGACAGGGGAAGGTCACCCCTCCACTTT
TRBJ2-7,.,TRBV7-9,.,CASSPENYEQYF,TGTGCCAGCAGCCCGGAGAACTACGAGCAGTACTTC
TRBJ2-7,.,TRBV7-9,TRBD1,CASSAGTDYEQYF,TGTGCCAGCAGCGCTGGGACAGACTACGAGCAGTACTTC
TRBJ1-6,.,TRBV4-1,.,CASSQEEGYNSPLHF,TGCGCCAGCAGCCAAGAGGAGGGTTATAATTCACCCCTCCACTTT
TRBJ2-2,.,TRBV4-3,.,CASSQKGLNTGELFF,TGCGCCAGCAGCCAAAAAGGACTAAACACCGGGGAGCTGTTTTTT
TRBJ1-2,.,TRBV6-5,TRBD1,CASSEGTGGSYTF,TGTGCCAGCAGCGAGGGGACAGGGGGGAGCTACACCTTC
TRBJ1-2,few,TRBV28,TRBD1,CASQGAYYGYTF,TGTGCCAGCCAGGGGGCGTACTATGGCTACACCTTC
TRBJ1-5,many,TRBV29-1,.,CSVISTGVGQPQHF,TGCAGCGTTATTTCTACGGGGGTTGGTCAGCCCCAGCATTTT
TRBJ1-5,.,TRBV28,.,CASSLSRVHQPQHF,TGTGCCAGCAGTTTATCCAGGGTCCATCAGCCCCAGCATTTT
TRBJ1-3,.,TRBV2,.,CASRADSGNTIYF,TGTGCCAGCAGGGCAGACAGCGGAAACACCATATATTTT
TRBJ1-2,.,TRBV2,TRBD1,CAFRDRDGYTF,TGTGCCTTCCGGGACAGAGATGGCTACACCTTC
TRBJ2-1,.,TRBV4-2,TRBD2,CASSQVLAGGLGNEQFF,TGTGCCAGCAGCCAAGTCCTAGCGGGAGGGTTGGGGAATGAGCAGTTCTTC
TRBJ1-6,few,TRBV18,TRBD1,CASSPLDRGNSPLHF,TGTGCCAGCTCACCGCTGGACAGGGGAAATTCACCCCTCCACTTT
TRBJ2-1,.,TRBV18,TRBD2,CASSLWTSGITYNEQFF,TGTGCCAGCTCACTCTGGACTAGCGGGATAACCTACAATGAGCAGTTCTTC
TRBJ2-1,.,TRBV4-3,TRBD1,CASSLWTGVYNEQFF,TGCGCCAGCAGCCTTTGGACAGGGGTCTACAATGAGCAGTTCTTC
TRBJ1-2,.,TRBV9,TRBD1,CASSGRTGGRYGYTF,TGTGCCAGCAGCGGACGGACAGGGGGACGCTATGGCTACACCTTC
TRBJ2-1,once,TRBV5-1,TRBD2,CASSYRTSGGNEQFF,TGCGCCAGCAGCTACCGGACTAGCGGAGGCAATGAGCAGTTCTTC
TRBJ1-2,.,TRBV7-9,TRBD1,CASSARQGNYGYTF,TGTGCCAGCAGCGCTAGACAGGGGAACTATGGCTACACCTTC
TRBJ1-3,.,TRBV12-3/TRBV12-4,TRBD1,CASSQQGSNTIYF,TGTGCCAGCAGTCAACAGGGGAGCAACACCATATATTTT
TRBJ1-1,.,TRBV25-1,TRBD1,CASSENRQGFTEAFF,TGTGCCAGCAGTGAAAATAGACAGGGTTTCACTGAAGCTTTCTTT
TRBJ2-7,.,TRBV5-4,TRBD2,CASSRGGPTYEQYF,TGTGCCAGCAGCCGCGGGGGGCCGACCTACGAGCAGTACTTC
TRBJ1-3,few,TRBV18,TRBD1,CASSPGQGPGNTIYF,TGTGCCAGCTCACCGGGACAGGGGCCTGGAAACACCATATATTTT
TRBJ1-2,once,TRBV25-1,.,CASSELQAYGYTF,TGTGCCAGCAGTGAATTGCAGGCATATGGCTACACCTTC
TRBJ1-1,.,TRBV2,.,CASSVQPNTEAFF,TGTGCCAGTTCGGTACAGCCGAACACTGAAGCTTTCTTT
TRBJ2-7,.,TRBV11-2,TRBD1,CASSLGGQGWREQYF,TGTGCCAGCAGCTTAGGGGGACAGGGGTGGCGCGAGCAGTACTTC
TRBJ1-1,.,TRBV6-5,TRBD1,CASRFWTGSNTEAFF,TGTGCCAGCAGGTTTTGGACAGGGTCGAACACTGAAGCTTTCTTT
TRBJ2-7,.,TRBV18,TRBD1,CASSPLTGASYEQYF,TGTGCCAGCTCACCGTTGACAGGGGCCTCCTACGAGCAGTACTTC
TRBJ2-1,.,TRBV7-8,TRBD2,CASSLPSISGRARYNEQFF,TGTGCCAGCAGCTTACCCAGCATTAGCGGGAGGGCTCGGTACAATGAGCAGTTCTTC
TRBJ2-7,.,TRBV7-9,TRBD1,CASSSRGQGKDEQYF,TGTGCCAGCAGCTCCCGGGGACAGGGGAAAGACGAGCAGTACTTC
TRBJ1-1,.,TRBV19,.,CASSMGAPEAFF,TGTGCCAGTAGTATGGGGGCGCCTGAAGCTTTCTTT
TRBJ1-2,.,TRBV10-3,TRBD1,CAIGAQGAGYGYTF,TGTGCCATCGGTGCGCAGGGGGCTGGGTATGGCTACACCTTC